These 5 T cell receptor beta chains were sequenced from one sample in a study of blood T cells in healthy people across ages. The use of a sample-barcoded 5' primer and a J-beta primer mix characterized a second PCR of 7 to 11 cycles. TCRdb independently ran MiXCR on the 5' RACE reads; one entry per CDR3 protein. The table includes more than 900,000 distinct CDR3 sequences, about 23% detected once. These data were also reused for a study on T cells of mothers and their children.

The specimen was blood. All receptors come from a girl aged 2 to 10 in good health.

CDR3 region: CSASKGSAAFQETQYF. The CDR3 DNA sequence: TGCAGTGCTAGTAAGGGGTCAGCGGCATTTCAAGAGACCCAGTACTTC. The chain links TRBV20-1 to TRBJ2-5; D is possibly TRBD1 or TRBD2 (5 bases each). The CDR3 totals 16 residues. Germline-derived CDR1 and CDR2 are DFQATT and SNEGSKA (reference sequence). V shed 3 bases and J shed 2 bases, with 19 bases lying between them.

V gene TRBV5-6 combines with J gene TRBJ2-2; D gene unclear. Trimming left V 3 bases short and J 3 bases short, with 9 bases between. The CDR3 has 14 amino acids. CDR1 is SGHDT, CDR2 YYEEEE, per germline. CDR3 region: CASSSRTYTGELFF. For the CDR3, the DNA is TGTGCCAGCAGCTCGCGGACCTACACCGGGGAGCTGTTTTTT.

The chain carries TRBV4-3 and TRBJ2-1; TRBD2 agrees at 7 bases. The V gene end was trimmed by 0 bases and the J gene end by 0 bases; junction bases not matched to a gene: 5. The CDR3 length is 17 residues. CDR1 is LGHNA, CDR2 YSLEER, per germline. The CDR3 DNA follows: TGCGCCAGCAGCCAAGACCCTAGCGGAAGCTCCTACAATGAGCAGTTCTTC. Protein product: CASSQDPSGSSYNEQFF.

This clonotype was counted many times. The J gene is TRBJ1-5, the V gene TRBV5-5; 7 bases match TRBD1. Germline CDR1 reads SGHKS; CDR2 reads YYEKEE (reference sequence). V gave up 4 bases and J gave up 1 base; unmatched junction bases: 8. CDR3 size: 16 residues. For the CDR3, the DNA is TGTGCCAGCAGCCCGAGGCAGGGACAGAGCAATCAGCCCCAGCATTTT. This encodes CASSPRQGQSNQPQHF.

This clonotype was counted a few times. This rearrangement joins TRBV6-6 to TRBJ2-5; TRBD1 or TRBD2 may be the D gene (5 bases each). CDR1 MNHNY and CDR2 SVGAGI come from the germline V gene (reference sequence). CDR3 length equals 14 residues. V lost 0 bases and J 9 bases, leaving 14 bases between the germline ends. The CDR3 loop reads CASSYSGPSVAQYF. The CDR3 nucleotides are TGTGCCAGCAGTTACTCGGGACCGAGTGTGGCCCAGTACTTC.